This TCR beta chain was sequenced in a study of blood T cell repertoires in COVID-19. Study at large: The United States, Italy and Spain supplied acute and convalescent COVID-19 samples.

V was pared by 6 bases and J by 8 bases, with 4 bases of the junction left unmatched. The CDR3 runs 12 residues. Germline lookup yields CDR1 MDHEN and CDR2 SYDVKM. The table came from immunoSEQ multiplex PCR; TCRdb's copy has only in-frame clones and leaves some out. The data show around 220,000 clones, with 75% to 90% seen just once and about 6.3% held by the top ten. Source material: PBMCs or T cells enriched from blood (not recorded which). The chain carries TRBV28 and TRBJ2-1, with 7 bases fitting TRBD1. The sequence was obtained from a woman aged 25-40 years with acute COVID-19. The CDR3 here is CASRPGTDEQFF. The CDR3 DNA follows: TGTGCCAGCAGACCAGGGACAGATGAGCAGTTCTTC. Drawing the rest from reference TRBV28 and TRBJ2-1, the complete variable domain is DVKVTQSSRYLVKRTGEKVFLECVQDMDHENMFWYRQDPGLGLRLIYFSYDVKMKEKGDIPEGYSVSREKKERFSLILESASTNQTSMYLCASRPGTDEQFFGPGTRLTVL.